The 2 T cell receptor beta chains listed next were all sequenced from one sample in a study of blood T cell repertoires in COVID-19. TCRdb's table, derived via immunoSEQ multiplex PCR, lists solely in-frame clones and lacks some. The top ten hold about 5% of the sample, which has roughly 81,000 clones, around 87% seen once. The specimen was peripheral blood. These receptors all stem from a man aged 35 to 55 with acute or convalescent COVID-19.

The chain links TRBV19 to TRBJ1-6; TRBD1 is a possible D gene (5 bases). Trimming stripped 3 bases from V and 0 bases from J, with 12 bases between. Germline loops: CDR1 LNHDA, CDR2 SQIVND (reference sequence). The CDR3 has 17 residues. This chain's CDR3 is CASSMGTQYSYNSPLHF. The CDR3 DNA is TGTGCCAGTAGTATGGGGACTCAATACTCCTATAATTCACCCCTCCACTTT. The full variable domain, rest sourced from reference TRBV19 and TRBJ1-6, is DGGITQSPKYLFRKEGQNVTLSCEQNLNHDAMYWYRQDPGQGLRLIYYSQIVNDFQKGDIAEGYSVSREKKESFPLTVTSAQKNPTAFYLCASSMGTQYSYNSPLHFGNGTRLTVT.

The chain uses TRBV24-1 and TRBJ1-5; D call uncertain. The germline CDR1 and CDR2 sequences are KGHDR and SFDVKD. V was trimmed by 4 bases and J by 5 bases, leaving 11 bases between them. The CDR3 is 14 residues long. CDR3 protein: CATSESGIHQPQHF. CDR3 in DNA: TGTGCCACCAGTGAATCCGGGATCCATCAGCCCCAGCATTTT.